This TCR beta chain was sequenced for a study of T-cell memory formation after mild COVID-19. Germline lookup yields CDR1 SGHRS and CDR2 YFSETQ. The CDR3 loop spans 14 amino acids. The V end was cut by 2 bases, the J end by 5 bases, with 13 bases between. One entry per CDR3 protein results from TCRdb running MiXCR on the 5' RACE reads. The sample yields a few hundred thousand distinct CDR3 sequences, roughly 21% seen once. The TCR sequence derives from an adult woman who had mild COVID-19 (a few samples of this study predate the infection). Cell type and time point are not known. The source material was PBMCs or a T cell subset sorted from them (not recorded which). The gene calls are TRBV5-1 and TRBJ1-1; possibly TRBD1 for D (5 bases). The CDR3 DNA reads TGCGCCAGCAGCTTACTAGGGGCCAGTACTGAAGCTTTCTTT. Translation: CASSLLGASTEAFF.